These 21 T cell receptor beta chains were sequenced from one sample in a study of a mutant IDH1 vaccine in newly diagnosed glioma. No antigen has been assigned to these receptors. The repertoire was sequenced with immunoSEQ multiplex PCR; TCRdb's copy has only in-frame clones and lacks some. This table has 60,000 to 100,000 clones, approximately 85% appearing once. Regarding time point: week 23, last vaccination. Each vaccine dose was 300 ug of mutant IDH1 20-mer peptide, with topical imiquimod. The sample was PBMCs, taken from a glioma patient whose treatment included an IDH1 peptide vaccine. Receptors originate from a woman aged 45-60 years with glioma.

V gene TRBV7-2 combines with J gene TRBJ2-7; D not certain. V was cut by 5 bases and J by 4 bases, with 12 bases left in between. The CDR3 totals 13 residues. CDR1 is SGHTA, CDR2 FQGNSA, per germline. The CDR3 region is CASSLEDGYEQYF. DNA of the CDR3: TGTGCCAGCAGCCTCGAGGACGGATACGAGCAGTACTTC.

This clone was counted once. This CDR3 reads CASSVAEGGRARDEQFF. In DNA, the CDR3 is TGTGCCAGCAGCGTAGCAGAAGGCGGGAGGGCCCGAGATGAGCAGTTCTTC. The chain couples TRBV9 to TRBJ2-1; 9 bases are a match to TRBD2. CDR3 length: 17 residues. J gave up 8 bases and V 0 bases, and 12 bases lay outside the gene matches. Germline CDR1 is SGDLS and CDR2 is YYNGEE.

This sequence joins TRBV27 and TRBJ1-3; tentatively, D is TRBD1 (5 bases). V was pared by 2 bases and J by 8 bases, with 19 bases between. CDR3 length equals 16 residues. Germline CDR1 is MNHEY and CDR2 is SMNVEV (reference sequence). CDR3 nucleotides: TGTGCCAGCAGTTTAAGAGGGGATCACACCGCATACACCATATATTTT. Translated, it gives CASSLRGDHTAYTIYF.

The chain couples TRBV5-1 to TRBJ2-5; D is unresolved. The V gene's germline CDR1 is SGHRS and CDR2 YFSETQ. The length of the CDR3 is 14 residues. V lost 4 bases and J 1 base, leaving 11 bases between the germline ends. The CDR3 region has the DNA TGCGCCAGCAGCGCCACAGCCAGCCAAGAGACCCAGTACTTC. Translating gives CASSATASQETQYF.

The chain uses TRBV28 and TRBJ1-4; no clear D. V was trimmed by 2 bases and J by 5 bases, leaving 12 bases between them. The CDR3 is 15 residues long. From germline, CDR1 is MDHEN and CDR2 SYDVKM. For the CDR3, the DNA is TGTGCCAGCAGTTTACCCCGCCGGCAGAATGAAAAACTGTTTTTT. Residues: CASSLPRRQNEKLFF.

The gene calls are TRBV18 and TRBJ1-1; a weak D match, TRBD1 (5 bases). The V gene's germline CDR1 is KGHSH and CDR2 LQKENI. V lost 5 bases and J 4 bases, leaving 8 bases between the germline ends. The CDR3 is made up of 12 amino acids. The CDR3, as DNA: TGTGCCAGCTCAGCAGGGTCCACTGAAGCTTTCTTT. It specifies CASSAGSTEAFF.

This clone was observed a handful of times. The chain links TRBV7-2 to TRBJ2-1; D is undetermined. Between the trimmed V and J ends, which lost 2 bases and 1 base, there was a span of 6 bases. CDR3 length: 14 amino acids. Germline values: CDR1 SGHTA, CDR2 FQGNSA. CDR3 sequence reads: CASSLLLSYNEQFF. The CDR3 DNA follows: TGTGCCAGCAGCTTACTGCTATCCTACAATGAGCAGTTCTTC.

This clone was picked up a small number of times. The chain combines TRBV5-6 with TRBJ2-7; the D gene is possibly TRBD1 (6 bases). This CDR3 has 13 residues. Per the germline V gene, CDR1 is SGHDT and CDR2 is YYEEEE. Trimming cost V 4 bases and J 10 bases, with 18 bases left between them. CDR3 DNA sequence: TGTGCCAGCAGCATCCGGACAGCCCTGAAACAGTACTTC. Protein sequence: CASSIRTALKQYF.

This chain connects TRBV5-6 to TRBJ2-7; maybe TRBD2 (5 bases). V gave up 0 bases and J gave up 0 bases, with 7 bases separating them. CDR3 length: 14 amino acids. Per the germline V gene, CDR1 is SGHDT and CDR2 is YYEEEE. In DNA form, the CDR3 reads TGTGCCAGCAGCTTGGCCGGGGTCTCCTACGAGCAGTACTTC. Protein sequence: CASSLAGVSYEQYF.

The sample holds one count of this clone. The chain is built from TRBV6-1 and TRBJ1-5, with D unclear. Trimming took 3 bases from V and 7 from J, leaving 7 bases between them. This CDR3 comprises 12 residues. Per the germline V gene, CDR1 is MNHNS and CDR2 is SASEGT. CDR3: CASSDPFQPQHF. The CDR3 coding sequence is TGTGCCAGCAGTGATCCTTTCCAGCCCCAGCATTTT.

CDR3 amino acids: CASSRLAGGNEQFF. The CDR3, as DNA: TGTGCCAGCAGTAGACTAGCGGGAGGCAATGAGCAGTTCTTC. The rearrangement joins TRBV6-5 to TRBJ2-1, with 13 bases fitting TRBD2. Germline values: CDR1 MNHEY, CDR2 SVGAGI. This CDR3 is built from 14 residues. Trimming removed 5 bases from V and 6 bases from J; junction bases left unmatched: 1.

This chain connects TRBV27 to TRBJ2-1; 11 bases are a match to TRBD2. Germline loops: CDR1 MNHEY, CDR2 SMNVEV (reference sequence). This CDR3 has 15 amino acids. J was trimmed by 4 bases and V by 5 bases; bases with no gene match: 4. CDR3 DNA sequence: TGTGCCAGCAGTCCCCCTAGCGGGAGGTACAATGAGCAGTTCTTC. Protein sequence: CASSPPSGRYNEQFF.

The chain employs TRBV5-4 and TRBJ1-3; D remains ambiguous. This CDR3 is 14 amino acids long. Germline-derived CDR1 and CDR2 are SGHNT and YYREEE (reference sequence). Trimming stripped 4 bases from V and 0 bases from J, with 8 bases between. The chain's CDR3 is CASSDGVSGNTIYF. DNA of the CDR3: TGTGCCAGCAGCGACGGTGTCTCTGGAAACACCATATATTTT.

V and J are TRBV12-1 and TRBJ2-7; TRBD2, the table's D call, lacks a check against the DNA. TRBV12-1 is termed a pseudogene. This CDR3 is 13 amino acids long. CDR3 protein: CASSSLAGVEQYF. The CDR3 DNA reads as TGTGCCAGCAGCTCACTAGCGGGAGTAGAGCAGTACTTC.

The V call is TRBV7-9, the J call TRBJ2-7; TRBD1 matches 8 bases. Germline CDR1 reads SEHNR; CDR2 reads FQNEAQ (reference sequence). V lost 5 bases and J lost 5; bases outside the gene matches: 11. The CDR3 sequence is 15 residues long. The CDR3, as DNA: TGTGCCAGCAGCCCGAAAATGAGACAGGGGAACGAGCAGTACTTC. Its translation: CASSPKMRQGNEQYF.

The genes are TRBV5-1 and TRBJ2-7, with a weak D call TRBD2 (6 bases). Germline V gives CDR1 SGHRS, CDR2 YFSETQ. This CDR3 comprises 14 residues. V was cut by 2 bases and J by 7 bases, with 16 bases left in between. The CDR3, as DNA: TGCGCCAGCAGCTTCGGGACTCTCCAGTGGGAGCAGTACTTC. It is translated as CASSFGTLQWEQYF.

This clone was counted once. The CDR3 is CASSLEGGRGLGNEQFF. For the CDR3, the DNA is TGCGCCAGCAGCTTGGAGGGAGGGAGGGGATTGGGGAATGAGCAGTTCTTC. V is TRBV5-1 and J is TRBJ2-1, with 7 bases lining up with TRBD2. Germline V gene sequence: CDR1 SGHRS, CDR2 YFSETQ. V lost 0 bases and J lost 7; bases outside the gene matches: 13. This CDR3 region has 17 residues. Full variable domain (missing parts from reference TRBV5-1 and TRBJ2-1): KAGVTQTPRYLIKTRGQQVTLSCSPISGHRSVSWYQQTPGQGLQFLFEYFSETQRNKGNFPGRFSGRQFSNSRSEMNVSTLELGDSALYLCASSLEGGRGLGNEQFFGPGTRLTVL.

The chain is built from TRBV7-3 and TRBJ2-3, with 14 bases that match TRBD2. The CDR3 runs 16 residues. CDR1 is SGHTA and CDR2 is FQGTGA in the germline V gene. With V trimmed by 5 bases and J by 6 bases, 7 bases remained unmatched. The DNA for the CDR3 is TGTGCCAGCAGCCCAAGACTAGCGGGAGGGCCGGATACGCAGTATTTT. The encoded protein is CASSPRLAGGPDTQYF.

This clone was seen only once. The CDR3 protein is CASSEGGFYGYTF. In nucleotides, the CDR3 is TGTGCCAGCAGTGAAGGCGGGTTCTATGGCTACACCTTC. The J gene is TRBJ1-2, the V gene TRBV2; no definite D call. This CDR3 is built from 13 residues. Germline V CDR1 and CDR2: SNHLY, FYNNEI. V shed 1 base and J shed 4 bases, with 7 bases lying between them.

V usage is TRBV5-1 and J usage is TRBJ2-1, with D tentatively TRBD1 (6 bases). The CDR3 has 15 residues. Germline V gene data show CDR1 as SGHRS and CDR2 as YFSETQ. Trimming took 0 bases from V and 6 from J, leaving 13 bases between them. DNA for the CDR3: TGCGCCAGCAGCTTGGGAGGGGGAGAGGGCAATGAGCAGTTCTTC. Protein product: CASSLGGGEGNEQFF.

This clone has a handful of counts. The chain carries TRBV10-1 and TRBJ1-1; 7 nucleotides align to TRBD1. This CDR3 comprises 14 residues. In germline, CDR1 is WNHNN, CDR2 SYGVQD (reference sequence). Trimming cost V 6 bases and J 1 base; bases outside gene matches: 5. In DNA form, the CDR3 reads TGCGCCAGCAGACCGGACAGGACGAACACTGAAGCTTTCTTT. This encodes CASRPDRTNTEAFF.